In this sample, the clone carrying this TCR beta chain turned up once. Antigen: not known. The PCR had 60 Vbeta and 13 Jbeta primers. Libraries were prepared by immunoSEQ multiplex PCR; TCRdb keeps only in-frame clonotypes and omits some of them. The table shows 200,000 or so clones, with more than 75% occurring only once. V lost 4 bases and J lost 5; bases outside the gene matches: 8. The CDR3 extends over 15 amino acids. The V gene's germline CDR1 is SEHNR and CDR2 FQNEAQ (reference sequence). Donors consisted of healthy bone marrow donors. This entry comes from a study of cytomegalovirus exposure and HLA in healthy donors. Findings and caveats of the study: In a later analysis, specific HLA alleles were associated with 15,000 to 20,000 TCR beta sequences at a 0.05 false discovery rate. Under in vitro conditions, a few CMV-associated chains were confirmed as specific for CMV antigens. Reported results showed that the classifier diagnosed cytomegalovirus status with high specificity and sensitivity.

V and J are TRBV7-9 and TRBJ2-1; 7 bases map to TRBD1. The TCR originated in a woman aged 45-65 years in good health and CMV-seropositive. Sequencing used PBMCs. CDR3 bases: TGTGCCAGCAGCTATGTGACAGGGCTTAACAATGAGCAGTTCTTC. It yields the protein CASSYVTGLNNEQFF.